One and the same sample provided the 14 T cell receptor beta chains below, sequenced in a study of blood T cell repertoires in COVID-19. Method: immunoSEQ multiplex PCR; TCRdb's copy keeps in-frame clones and lacks some. The sample contains 200,000 to 300,000 clones, 70% to 90% of which appear only once. Sequenced sample: peripheral blood. The receptor set was obtained from a woman aged 25 to 45 who had recovered from COVID-19.

The chain links TRBV6-5 to TRBJ2-2, with no clear D. The germline V gene encodes CDR1 MNHEY and CDR2 SVGAGI. V dropped 7 bases and J dropped 0 bases, with 6 bases sitting between them. The CDR3 spans 13 residues. This CDR3 reads CASKGANTGELFF. The CDR3, as DNA: TGTGCCAGCAAAGGAGCGAACACCGGGGAGCTGTTTTTT.

V is TRBV29-1 and J is TRBJ1-5; TRBD1 might be the D (5 bases). The CDR3 extends over 13 amino acids. Trimming took off 6 bases at V and 5 bases at J, with 14 bases between the two ends. The germline V gene encodes CDR1 SQVTM and CDR2 ANQGSEA. Here the CDR3 DNA reads TGCAGCGTCAGTGGGGGGGTCGATCAGCCCCAGCATTTT. Protein: CSVSGGVDQPQHF.

This chain's CDR3 is CASSPGLAKPYEQYF. For the CDR3, the DNA is TGCGCCAGCAGCCCGGGACTAGCGAAACCCTACGAGCAGTACTTC. The V and J genes are TRBV5-1 and TRBJ2-7; 10 positions match TRBD2. Germline V gene data show CDR1 as SGHRS and CDR2 as YFSETQ. The CDR3 totals 15 residues. V shed 4 bases and J 2 bases; nucleotides not matched to a gene: 6.

The chain recombines TRBV9 with TRBJ2-2; a possible D gene is TRBD2 (5 bases). V lost 3 bases and J 1 base, leaving 19 bases between the germline ends. The germline CDR1 and CDR2 sequences are SGDLS and YYNGEE. The CDR3 is 18 residues long. This CDR3 is CASSGNWTHHLNTGELFF. CDR3 bases: TGTGCCAGCAGCGGGAACTGGACTCATCACCTGAACACCGGGGAGCTGTTTTTT.

The chain carries TRBV7-9 and TRBJ2-3; TRBD2 agrees at 8 bases. V trimming: 1 base; J trimming: 3 bases; junction bases outside the gene matches: 3. The germline CDR1 and CDR2 sequences are SEHNR and FQNEAQ (reference sequence). This CDR3 has 15 residues. This CDR3 reads CASSLEGLATDTQYF. The CDR3 DNA is TGTGCCAGCAGCTTAGAAGGACTAGCAACAGATACGCAGTATTTT.

This rearrangement joins TRBV5-4 to TRBJ1-6; D remains ambiguous. The CDR3 extends over 14 amino acids. The V end was cut by 5 bases, the J end by 14 bases, with 20 bases between. The germline V gene has CDR1 SGHNT and CDR2 YYREEE (reference sequence). CDR3 region: CASSSQVSPESLHF. Here the CDR3 DNA reads TGTGCCAGCAGTTCTCAGGTCAGCCCCGAATCCCTCCACTTT.

This sequence joins TRBV5-4 and TRBJ2-7; D gene unclear. Trimming shortened V by 1 base and J by 3 bases, and 8 bases separated the two germline ends. CDR3 length equals 13 residues. Germline CDR1 reads SGHNT; CDR2 reads YYREEE (reference sequence). The CDR3 loop is CASSLIGSYEQYF. DNA for the CDR3: TGTGCCAGCAGCTTGATTGGTAGCTACGAGCAGTACTTC. Full variable domain (remainder filled in from reference TRBV5-4 and TRBJ2-7): ETGVTQSPTHLIKTRGQQVTLRCSSQSGHNTVSWYQQALGQGPQFIFQYYREEENGRGNFPPRFSGLQFPNYSSELNVNALELDDSALYLCASSLIGSYEQYFGPGTRLTVT.

This chain uses TRBV4-3 with TRBJ2-7; D not certain. V shed 0 bases and J shed 1 base, with 10 bases lying between them. CDR3 length: 15 amino acids. Looked up from germline, CDR1 is LGHNA and CDR2 is YSLEER. CDR3 bases: TGCGCCAGCAGCCAAGATGTAGGCAGGTCCTACGAGCAGTACTTC. Its protein product is CASSQDVGRSYEQYF.

The V and J genes are TRBV6-5 and TRBJ1-5, with 7 bases aligning to TRBD1. Per the germline V gene, CDR1 is MNHEY and CDR2 is SVGAGI. This CDR3 is built from 15 residues. With V trimmed by 7 bases and J by 4 bases, 10 bases remained unmatched. The CDR3 region has the DNA TGTGCCAGCACCCTAGGGGACAGACCTAATCAGCCCCAGCATTTT. Amino acid sequence: CASTLGDRPNQPQHF.

CDR3 region: CASSPSRGYTEAFF. The CDR3 coding sequence is TGTGCCAGCAGCCCTTCTCGCGGGTACACTGAAGCTTTCTTT. This rearrangement joins TRBV7-9 to TRBJ1-1; no clear D. The CDR3 extends over 14 amino acids. Per the germline V gene, CDR1 is SEHNR and CDR2 is FQNEAQ (reference sequence). V lost 5 bases to trimming and J lost 3 bases, with 13 bases between them. Based on the CDR3 plus reference TRBV7-9 and TRBJ1-1, the full variable domain is DTGVSQNPRHKITKRGQNVTFRCDPISEHNRLYWYRQTLGQGPEFLTYFQNEAQLEKSRLLSDRFSAERPKGSFSTLEIQRTEQGDSAMYLCASSPSRGYTEAFFGQGTRLTVV.

The V gene is TRBV20-1, the J gene TRBJ2-1; TRBD1 matches 7 bases. The ends lost 1 base at V and 12 bases at J; junction bases unmatched: 3. The CDR3 length is 11 residues. Germline CDR1 is DFQATT and CDR2 is SNEGSKA (reference sequence). CDR3 coding DNA: TGCAGTGCTAGAGGGACAGGTTGGCAGTTCTTC. It encodes CSARGTGWQFF.

This rearrangement joins TRBV2 to TRBJ1-1; D is undetermined. From germline, CDR1 is SNHLY and CDR2 FYNNEI. V was trimmed by 8 bases and J by 1 base, leaving 14 bases between them. CDR3 length: 14 residues. As DNA, the CDR3 is TGTGCCAGCCTCCTACCTTCGGGGAACACTGAAGCTTTCTTT. This gives the protein CASLLPSGNTEAFF.

The gene calls are TRBV4-1 and TRBJ1-1; no definite D call. Germline values: CDR1 MGHRA, CDR2 YSYEKL. Trimming pared 1 base from V and 3 bases from J, leaving 15 bases between. This CDR3 contains 16 residues. Here the CDR3 DNA reads TGCGCCAGCAGCCAAGGACACCCCCCAATGGACACTGAAGCTTTCTTT. This codes for CASSQGHPPMDTEAFF.

The sample holds one count of this clone. V and J are TRBV27 and TRBJ1-2; tentatively, D is TRBD1 (6 bases). Germline V gives CDR1 MNHEY, CDR2 SMNVEV (reference sequence). This CDR3 is 13 amino acids long. V shed 6 bases and J shed 4 bases, with 12 bases lying between them. CDR3 sequence reads: CASSSDRAYGYTF. In nucleotides, the CDR3 is TGTGCCAGCAGCTCGGACAGAGCCTATGGCTACACCTTC.